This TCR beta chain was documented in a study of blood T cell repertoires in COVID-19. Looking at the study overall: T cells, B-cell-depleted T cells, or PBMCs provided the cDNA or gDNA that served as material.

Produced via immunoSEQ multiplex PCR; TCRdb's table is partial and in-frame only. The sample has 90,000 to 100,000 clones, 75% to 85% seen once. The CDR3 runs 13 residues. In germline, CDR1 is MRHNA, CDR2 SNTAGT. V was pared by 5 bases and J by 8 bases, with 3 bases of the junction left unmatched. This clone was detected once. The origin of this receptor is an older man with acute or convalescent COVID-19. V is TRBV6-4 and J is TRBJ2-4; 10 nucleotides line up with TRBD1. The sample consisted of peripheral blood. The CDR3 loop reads CASSTGTGDIQYF. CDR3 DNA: TGTGCCAGCAGTACGGGGACAGGGGACATTCAGTACTTC.